This TCR beta chain was observed in a study of blood T cell repertoires in COVID-19. Across the whole study: Samples representing acute and convalescent COVID-19 were sourced from the United States, Italy and Spain. In each case, the material was cDNA or gDNA derived from T cells, B-cell-depleted T cells, or PBMCs.

This clone has at least ten counts. Looked up from germline, CDR1 is MNHNS and CDR2 is SASEGT. The junction had 3 bases not matched to a gene; V was cut back by 0 bases and J by 5 bases. The CDR3 is made up of 15 amino acids. Authors' methods: Estimated nucleated cell counts came from reference gene primer amplification. Measured with immunoSEQ multiplex PCR; TCRdb has only the in-frame clones, and not every one. For V, J and clone size, that table is used; D and trimming come from the DNA. The data hold about 190,000 clones, with about 80% observed a single time. The sequenced sample consisted of peripheral blood. The rearrangement uses TRBV6-1 and TRBJ2-7; 11 bases are a match to TRBD2. The source of this sequence is a man younger than 45 with active or convalescent COVID-19. Here the CDR3 DNA reads TGTGCCAGCAGTGAAGCTGCTAGCGGGGGGCACGAGCAGTACGTC. Its protein is CASSEAASGGHEQYV.